What follows describes a single T cell receptor beta chain. Its antigen remains unidentified. Controls had myeloablative marrow grafts with methotrexate and calcineurin inhibitor, sampled at 1 year. Sequencing was performed with immunoSEQ multiplex PCR; in TCRdb, only in-frame clones are kept and a portion is missing. The repertoire includes 15,000 to 18,000 clones, around 82% of them detected once, and over 4.5% sits in the top ten. This sample is part of a study of T cells after posttransplantation cyclophosphamide. Findings and caveats of the study: Recipient CMV seropositivity and CMV reactivation strongly tracked TRB clonality. Later blood repertoires were often dominated by clones from the donor CD8+ memory compartment. TRB overlap between skin or GI tissue T cells and blood was limited.

Germline V lookup: CDR1 MNHNY, CDR2 SVGAGI (reference sequence). V was clipped by 3 bases and J by 2 bases, with 9 bases between them. The CDR3 length is 14 residues. This receptor was identified in a male patient younger than 35 who received an allogeneic stem cell transplant from a related donor, was CMV-positive, and had no GVHD. Among the T cells, some may be from the graft donor. The V and J genes are TRBV6-6 and TRBJ2-3; tentative D call: TRBD1 (5 bases). This specimen consisted of PBMCs, obtained 371 days after allogeneic stem cell transplant with calcineurin inhibitor and methotrexate. The DNA for the CDR3 is TGTGCCAGCAGTTATTCGGACACCACAGATACGCAGTATTTT. Translation: CASSYSDTTDTQYF.